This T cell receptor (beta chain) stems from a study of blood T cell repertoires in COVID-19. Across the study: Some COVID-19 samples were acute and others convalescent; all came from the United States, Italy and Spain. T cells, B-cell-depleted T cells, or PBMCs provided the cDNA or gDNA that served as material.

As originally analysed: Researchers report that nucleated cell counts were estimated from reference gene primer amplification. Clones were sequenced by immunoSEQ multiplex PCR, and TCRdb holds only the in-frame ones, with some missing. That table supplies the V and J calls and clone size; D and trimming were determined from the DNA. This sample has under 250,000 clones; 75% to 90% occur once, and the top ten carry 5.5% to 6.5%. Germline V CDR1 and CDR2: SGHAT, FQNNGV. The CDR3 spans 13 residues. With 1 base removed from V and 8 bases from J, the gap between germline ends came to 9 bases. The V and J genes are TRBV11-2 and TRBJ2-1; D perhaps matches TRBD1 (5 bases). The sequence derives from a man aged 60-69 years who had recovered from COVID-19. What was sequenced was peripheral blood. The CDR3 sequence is CASSLGQGYEQFF. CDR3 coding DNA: TGTGCCAGCAGCTTAGGGCAGGGTTATGAGCAGTTCTTC.